Below are 25 T cell receptor beta chains sequenced from a single sample in a study of identical twins. TCRdb itself ran the 5' RACE reads through MiXCR, one entry per CDR3 protein. The sample lists 450,000 to 650,000 distinct CDR3 sequences, roughly 9.9% occurring once. These records were also assigned to another study, of yellow fever vaccine responses in identical twins.

Sequenced input: PBMCs. Receptor source: a woman in her late teens or twenties in good health.

The V gene is TRBV7-2, the J gene TRBJ2-2, with D perhaps TRBD1 (5 bases). CDR3 length: 16 amino acids. Germline CDR1 SGHTA, CDR2 FQGNSA. The germline V and J ends were trimmed by 1 base and 1 base, with 10 bases remaining between them. CDR3: CASSLGRQLNTGELFF. The CDR3 nucleotides are TGTGCCAGCAGCTTAGGTCGACAGTTGAACACCGGGGAGCTGTTTTTT.

This clonotype was counted many times. This chain links TRBV7-8 with TRBJ2-5, with D possibly being TRBD2 (5 bases). In germline, CDR1 is SGHVS, CDR2 FQNEAQ. The CDR3 runs to 17 residues. Trimming shortened V by 7 bases and J by 4 bases, and 25 bases separated the two germline ends. CDR3 coding DNA: TGTGCCAGCACCCTACTAAGAGAGGACCACAGCGGAGAGACCCAGTACTTC. Translating it yields CASTLLREDHSGETQYF.

This clonotype showed up just a few times. The rearrangement joins TRBV11-2 to TRBJ2-6; the D is unclear. Between the trimmed V and J ends, which lost 2 bases and 0 bases, there was a span of 14 bases. CDR1 is SGHAT, CDR2 FQNNGV, per germline. This CDR3 region has 18 residues. The CDR3 is CASSLFRYRHSGANVLTF. The CDR3 DNA reads as TGTGCCAGCAGCTTATTCCGGTACCGCCACTCTGGGGCCAACGTCCTGACTTTC. The full variable domain, completed using reference TRBV11-2 and TRBJ2-6, is EAGVAQSPRYKIIEKRQSVAFWCNPISGHATLYWYQQILGQGPKLLIQFQNNGVVDDSQLPKDRFSAERLKGVDSTLKIQPAKLEDSAVYLCASSLFRYRHSGANVLTFGAGSRLTVL.

The chain has TRBV6-2 or TRBV6-3 and TRBJ2-3; 7 bases fit TRBD1. V shed 4 bases, J shed 8 bases, and the junction held 6 bases outside the gene matches. CDR3 length equals 13 residues. Germline V gene sequence: CDR1 MNHEY, CDR2 SVGEGT. The DNA of the CDR3 is TGTGCCAGCAGTTTGCGGACAGGTGGTACGCAGTATTTT. This encodes CASSLRTGGTQYF.

This clonotype was recorded at least ten times. This chain joins TRBV20-1 and TRBJ2-5; TRBD2 aligns across 10 bases. Germline V gene sequence: CDR1 DFQATT, CDR2 SNEGSKA (reference sequence). There are 17 residues in the CDR3. The J segment lost 1 base and the V segment lost 1 base, leaving 9 bases of the junction unmatched. The CDR3 sequence is CSARGTATSGFQETQYF. CDR3 DNA: TGCAGTGCTAGAGGGACGGCGACTAGCGGGTTCCAAGAGACCCAGTACTTC.

Ten or more counts support this clonotype. The chain links TRBV20-1 to TRBJ2-7; D perhaps matches TRBD1 (5 bases). The CDR3 sequence is 16 residues long. Germline V CDR1 and CDR2: DFQATT, SNEGSKA (reference sequence). Trimming took 6 bases from V and 4 from J, leaving 25 bases between them. Here the CDR3 reads CSAWGLVKGMTYEQYF. The CDR3 DNA reads as TGCAGTGCATGGGGCCTTGTGAAAGGGATGACGTACGAGCAGTACTTC.

This clonotype has more than one count but fewer than ten. CDR3 amino acids: CATSAGTSTDTQYF. The CDR3 DNA sequence: TGTGCCACCTCAGCAGGGACTAGCACAGATACGCAGTATTTT. The genes are TRBV24-1 and TRBJ2-3, with D perhaps matching TRBD2 (6 bases). CDR3 size: 14 residues. The V gene's germline CDR1 is KGHDR and CDR2 SFDVKD. Trimming stripped 9 bases from V and 0 bases from J, with 12 bases between.

There are a few counts of this clonotype. The chain joins TRBV6-2 or TRBV6-3 to TRBJ2-7; D gene ambiguous. This CDR3 has 14 residues. Deletions cut 7 bases from V and 3 bases from J, with 16 bases between. Germline V gives CDR1 MNHEY, CDR2 SVGEGT. The CDR3 DNA follows: TGTGCCAGCACCAAACCCGGAGAGTTCTACGAGCAGTACTTC. Its protein is CASTKPGEFYEQYF.

The chain uses TRBV3-1 and TRBJ2-3, with 7 bases lining up with TRBD2. Trimming removed 2 bases from V and 0 bases from J; junction bases left unmatched: 11. The CDR3 length is 18 residues. Germline V gene data show CDR1 as LGHDT and CDR2 as YNNKEL (reference sequence). The CDR3 sequence is CASSQIGGGLPSTDTQYF. The DNA of the CDR3 is TGTGCCAGCAGCCAAATCGGCGGGGGATTGCCTAGCACAGATACGCAGTATTTT.

This clonotype has just a few counts. The rearrangement links TRBV7-9 to TRBJ2-5, with D possibly called TRBD1 or TRBD2 (6 bases each). V dropped 0 bases and J dropped 2 bases, with 10 bases sitting between them. The length of the CDR3 is 15 residues. Germline assignment: CDR1 SEHNR and CDR2 FQNEAQ (reference sequence). The CDR3 sequence: CASSLARDKQETQYF. Here the CDR3 DNA reads TGTGCCAGCAGCTTAGCGCGGGACAAACAAGAGACCCAGTACTTC.

The rearrangement joins TRBV6-1 to TRBJ2-7; the D call may be TRBD1 or TRBD2 (5 bases each). The germline V gene has CDR1 MNHNS and CDR2 SASEGT. Deletions cut 4 bases from V and 1 base from J, with 14 bases between. The CDR3 consists of 15 residues. The chain's CDR3 is CASSALGTASYEQYF. In DNA form, the CDR3 reads TGTGCCAGCAGTGCGCTAGGGACGGCATCCTACGAGCAGTACTTC.

The chain couples TRBV2 to TRBJ2-1, with 7 nucleotides matching TRBD2. V trimming: 7 bases; J trimming: 1 base; junction bases outside the gene matches: 4. This CDR3 is 14 amino acids long. The germline V gene has CDR1 SNHLY and CDR2 FYNNEI. The CDR3 DNA follows: TGTGCCAGCATGGGGCGGGGGTCCTACAATGAGCAGTTCTTC. Translated, it gives CASMGRGSYNEQFF.

The gene calls are TRBV12-3 or TRBV12-4 and TRBJ2-1; TRBD2 aligns across 10 bases. The ends lost 7 bases at V and 7 bases at J; junction bases unmatched: 13. The CDR3 length is 16 residues. CDR3 nucleotides: TGTGCCAGCAATAAACTTCTAGCGGGGGCGGGTAATGAGCAGTTCTTC. Protein product: CASNKLLAGAGNEQFF.

V is TRBV7-8 and J is TRBJ2-7, with 8 bases identical to TRBD1. CDR3 length equals 16 residues. CDR1 is SGHVS, CDR2 FQNEAQ, per germline. Trimming took 5 bases from V and 4 from J; bases not matched to a gene: 13. The CDR3 nucleotides read TGTGCCAGCAGCGAAATCAGAGCAGGGGGCTTGTACGAGCAGTACTTC. Amino acid sequence: CASSEIRAGGLYEQYF.

The chain couples TRBV12-5 to TRBJ2-3, with D hard to call. CDR1 LGHNT and CDR2 FRNRAP come from the germline V gene. V was clipped by 0 bases and J by 4 bases, with 5 bases between them. The CDR3 is 13 residues long. The DNA of the CDR3 is TGTGCTAGTGGTTTGGTAGAGGCAGATACGCAGTATTTT. Translated, it gives CASGLVEADTQYF.

The gene calls are TRBV28 and TRBJ2-4; D might be TRBD1 (5 bases). V dropped 1 base and J dropped 15 bases, with 31 bases sitting between them. This CDR3 comprises 18 residues. CDR1 and CDR2 (germline): MDHEN, SYDVKM. This chain's CDR3 is CASSLSAAGRDGRTGAYF. In nucleotides, the CDR3 is TGTGCCAGCAGTTTATCGGCAGCAGGACGTGACGGCCGTACTGGGGCGTACTTC.

This clonotype occurred many times. The rearrangement joins TRBV7-9 to TRBJ1-4, with D tentatively TRBD1 (5 bases). Germline values: CDR1 SEHNR, CDR2 FQNEAQ (reference sequence). V dropped 3 bases and J dropped 3 bases, with 14 bases sitting between them. The CDR3 sequence is 16 residues long. CDR3 amino acids: CASSLVTEWANEKLFF. CDR3 DNA: TGTGCCAGCAGCTTGGTGACAGAATGGGCTAATGAAAAACTGTTTTTT.

This clonotype showed up just a few times. The J gene is TRBJ2-1, the V gene TRBV20-1; 9 nucleotides align to TRBD2. The CDR3 sequence is 15 residues long. Germline V gene sequence: CDR1 DFQATT, CDR2 SNEGSKA (reference sequence). The ends lost 3 bases at V and 9 bases at J; junction bases unmatched: 12. In DNA, the CDR3 is TGCAGTGCTAGGCGGTGGCGGGAGGGCGGAGTTGAGCAGTTCTTC. This sequence encodes CSARRWREGGVEQFF.

This sequence joins TRBV3-1 and TRBJ2-3; D unclear. V lost 1 base to trimming and J lost 2 bases, with 16 bases between them. The CDR3 is 17 residues long. Germline-derived CDR1 and CDR2 are LGHDT and YNNKEL (reference sequence). Here the CDR3 reads CASSQVVTNPSTDTQYF. The CDR3 DNA sequence: TGTGCCAGCAGCCAAGTAGTTACAAACCCTTCCACAGATACGCAGTATTTT.

This clonotype came up a few times. The genes are TRBV7-2 and TRBJ2-1; the match to TRBD1 covers 8 bases. Germline loops: CDR1 SGHTA, CDR2 FQGNSA. This CDR3 is built from 13 residues. J was trimmed by 7 bases and V by 5 bases; bases with no gene match: 4. This chain's CDR3 is CASSTRQGNEQFF. CDR3 bases: TGTGCCAGCAGCACTCGACAGGGGAATGAGCAGTTCTTC.

This clonotype was seen a few times. The chain couples TRBV5-1 to TRBJ2-7; D gene uncertain. Trimming cost V 5 bases and J 4 bases, with 13 bases left between them. This CDR3 spans 13 amino acids. CDR1 is SGHRS, CDR2 YFSETQ, per germline. The DNA for the CDR3 is TGCGCCAGCAGTGCCTTTGGGTCGTACGAGCAGTACTTC. It encodes CASSAFGSYEQYF.

This clonotype has only a few counts. Germline is not matched at one junction end, which may reflect a read error. V is TRBV14 and J is TRBJ2-1; maybe TRBD2 (6 bases). Germline lookup yields CDR1 SGHDN and CDR2 FVKESK. The CDR3 loop spans 14 amino acids. CDR3 sequence reads: CASSQDGVPSELRF. The CDR3 region has the DNA TGTGCCAGCAGCCAAGATGGAGTCCCTAGCGAGCTCCGATTC.

Many counts were recorded for this clonotype. V gene TRBV4-3 combines with J gene TRBJ2-7; possible D gene TRBD2, 6 bases. This CDR3 region has 15 residues. Looked up from germline, CDR1 is LGHNA and CDR2 is YSLEER. V was trimmed by 0 bases and J by 4 bases, leaving 13 bases between them. In nucleotides, the CDR3 is TGCGCCAGCAGCCAAGAGAGTCTAGCGATTTACGAGCAGTACTTC. The encoded protein is CASSQESLAIYEQYF.

This clonotype was detected ten times or more. The V and J genes are TRBV6-4 and TRBJ2-1; TRBD2 matches at 8 bases. This CDR3 contains 15 residues. Germline V gene data show CDR1 as MRHNA and CDR2 as SNTAGT. The junction had 4 bases not matched to a gene; V was cut back by 0 bases and J by 6 bases. CDR3 sequence (DNA): TGTGCCAGCAGTGACTCGGGTAGCGGGGCCAATGAGCAGTTCTTC. This codes for CASSDSGSGANEQFF.

This clonotype was recorded a few times. The gene calls are TRBV4-1 and TRBJ1-2; D unresolved. Between the trimmed V and J ends, which lost 0 bases and 3 bases, there was a span of 14 bases. Per germline, CDR1 MGHRA and CDR2 YSYEKL. The CDR3 sequence is 16 residues long. The chain's CDR3 is CASSQDRSIPDYGYTF. The CDR3 DNA reads as TGCGCCAGCAGCCAAGATCGTAGCATTCCGGACTATGGCTACACCTTC.